This TCR beta chain was sequenced in a study of shared clonotypes between healthy human individuals. Looking at the study overall: Per donor, three plates held CD4 naive cells, three held CD4 memory, two held CD8 naive and one held CD8 memory.

The table came from immunoSEQ multiplex PCR; TCRdb's copy has only in-frame clones and leaves some out. The sample has fewer than 850,000 clones, about two thirds seen once. This CDR3 spans 15 amino acids. Germline CDR1 and CDR2: MDHEN and SYDVKM. Deletions cut 4 bases from V and 1 base from J, with 14 bases between. The donor population consisted of healthy HIV-negative adults with no recent acute infections or vaccinations. CD45RA+ naive and CD45RA-negative memory subsets were separated from CD4+ cells. This sequence was found in a young woman in good health. Material: memory CD4+ T cells sorted from blood. Subset reported: CD45RA-negative fraction. The gene calls are TRBV28 and TRBJ2-7, with D perhaps TRBD1 or TRBD2 (5 bases each). Here the CDR3 DNA reads TGTGCCAGCAGTTATATAGGGACGAAATCCTACGAGCAGTACTTC. Its protein product is CASSYIGTKSYEQYF.